This TCR beta chain comes out of a study of cytomegalovirus exposure and HLA in healthy donors (dated 2017 in TCRdb). Regarding the complete study: According to a later analysis, one platform produced both the 110 or so validation repertoires and the 666 repertoires of the first cohort. The study was designed to test whether signatures of past pathogen exposure could be identified by cataloging public T cell receptors. A separate validation cohort of over a hundred different subjects was used in addition to the 666-subject first cohort. To predict cytomegalovirus infection status, the study combined high-throughput TCR immunosequencing, statistical association of individual TCRs with disease status, and machine learning. Overall study outcomes, separate from this receptor: In the study, some 160 TCR beta chains were listed as associated with cytomegalovirus. The classifier was reported to diagnose cytomegalovirus status with high specificity and sensitivity in both the original cohort and the validation cohort. Most TCR sequences were observed very rarely across donors, whereas some public TCRs were present in many individuals. Three of the identified cytomegalovirus-associated TCR beta chains were confirmed in vitro to be specific for cytomegalovirus antigens. Subsequent analysis determined that TCRs grouped into clusters in the first cohort also showed a tendency toward co-occurrence across the roughly 110 validation repertoires, and 90% to 95% of cluster scores exceeded 0. A later analysis had no HLA typing for the validation cohort, so co-occurrence there was scored across all 110 or so repertoires. It was suggested by the authors that the approach could potentially be generalized to other disease states and immunological phenotypes.

Separate from the approximately 690-subject first cohort, the validation cohort of 90 to 150 subjects was the group to which the donors belonged. With respect to this clone: This clone's antigen is unknown. Within one base of it there is no much larger clone, and no base qualities were kept.

Library preparation was by the immunoSEQ multiplex PCR assay. Regarding the original processing steps: To diagnose cytomegalovirus status from the catalog of TCR beta chain sequences, a statistical classification framework was built. Sourced from immuneACCESS, this table was stored by TCRdb with only in-frame sequences that have V and J called. A share of the clones is absent; for the studies checked, an unresolved V gene accounts for under half, and the remainder has no known explanation. That table supplies the V and J calls and clone size; D and trimming were determined from the DNA. Recorded for this sample are under 250,000 clones; over 75% of them occurred a single time. The top ten clonotypes cover 1.5% to 2% of the sample. There are 17 amino acids in the CDR3, from cysteine to phenylalanine inclusive. The DNA shown is the 51-base CDR3, in frame from base 1. CDR1 is given as LNHDA and CDR2 as SQIVND, both from the germline V gene (reference sequence). V loses 1 base, J loses 1 base, and the germline ends lie 14 bases apart.

Here the chain combines TRBV19 and TRBJ1-5; tentative D gene TRBD1, with 5 bases matching. The material sequenced was PBMCs. This clonotype was obtained from a woman aged 18-35 years in good health and CMV-seropositive. The CDR3 reads as follows: CASSIALRVFSNQPQHF. The sequenced DNA: TGTGCCAGTAGTATAGCCCTCAGGGTGTTCAGCAATCAGCCCCAGCATTTT.